The clone carrying this T cell receptor beta chain has more than one count but fewer than ten. TCRdb independently ran MiXCR on the RT-PCR reads; one entry per CDR3 protein. The sample gives about 680,000 distinct CDR3 sequences, 11% to 15% of which show up once; roughly 3.9% is in the top ten. This TCR came from a female donor in good health, serving as a healthy control. The sample comprised memory CD4+ T cells from blood.

The CDR3 loop reads CASSQSGHEQYF. The CDR3 DNA is TGCGCCAGCAGCCAGTCGGGCCACGAGCAGTACTTC. The chain is built from TRBV5-1 and TRBJ2-7; D is uncertain. Per germline, CDR1 SGHRS and CDR2 YFSETQ. This CDR3 comprises 12 residues. The V gene lost 4 bases and the J gene lost 5 bases, with 10 bases spanning the gap.